These 5 T cell receptor beta chains share one sample of origin, sequenced in a study of T cell changes during pregnancy in multiple sclerosis. Data came from immunoSEQ multiplex PCR; TCRdb stores just in-frame clones and leaves some out. Altogether tens of thousands of clones are present, roughly 92% being singletons, with the ten largest covering 2.5% to 3%. The sample consisted of peripheral blood, taken in the third trimester of pregnancy. The receptors shown here come from a female donor in good health, enrolled as a control in a pregnancy study.

This chain joins TRBV12-1 and TRBJ2-2; TRBD2 reflects the table's D call only, with no check against the DNA. TRBV12-1 is described as a pseudogene. This CDR3 is 16 amino acids long. CDR3 coding DNA: TGTGCCAGCAGCTCCCTAGCGGGAATACCGACCGGGGAGCTGTTTTTT. It codes for CASSSLAGIPTGELFF.

The chain is built from TRBV27 and TRBJ1-5, with TRBD1 identical over 7 bases. The CDR3 runs to 14 residues. Germline lookup yields CDR1 MNHEY and CDR2 SMNVEV (reference sequence). With V trimmed by 10 bases and J by 4 bases, 10 bases remained unmatched. The CDR3 here is CATQGGAGNQPQHF. CDR3 bases: TGTGCCACTCAGGGGGGCGCGGGGAATCAGCCCCAGCATTTT.

The V gene is TRBV7-8, the J gene TRBJ2-5, with 8 bases fitting TRBD1. Trimming took 5 bases from V and 2 from J; bases not matched to a gene: 4. This CDR3 has 14 residues. From germline, CDR1 is SGHVS and CDR2 FQNEAQ. This CDR3 is CASSRTGGQETQYF. The CDR3, as DNA: TGTGCCAGCAGCCGAACAGGGGGTCAAGAGACCCAGTACTTC.

This chain links TRBV10-3 with TRBJ1-2; maybe TRBD1 (5 bases). This CDR3 region has 16 residues. Germline CDR1 and CDR2: ENHRY and SYGVKD. The V end was cut by 0 bases, the J end by 0 bases, with 11 bases between. The chain's CDR3 is CAISESGALANYGYTF. The CDR3 coding sequence is TGTGCCATCAGTGAGTCAGGGGCGTTAGCTAACTATGGCTACACCTTC.

This sequence joins TRBV2 and TRBJ2-1, with 8 bases matching TRBD2. Unmatched junction bases numbered 8, after V lost 7 bases and J lost 3 bases. The CDR3 covers 15 residues. Germline V lookup: CDR1 SNHLY, CDR2 FYNNEI. The CDR3 loop is CASTPRGTSYNEQFF. In nucleotides, the CDR3 is TGTGCCAGCACCCCACGAGGGACTAGCTACAATGAGCAGTTCTTC. Looking up the rest from reference TRBV2 and TRBJ2-1 gives the full variable domain: EPEVTQTPSHQVTQMGQEVILRCVPISNHLYFYWYRQILGQKVEFLVSFYNNEISEKSEIFDDQFSVERPDGSNFTLKIRSTKLEDSAMYFCASTPRGTSYNEQFFGPGTRLTVL.